The present T cell receptor beta chain was sequenced within a study of CD8+CD57+ T cells in acquired aplastic anemia. Individuals selected for sequencing had exhibited CD8+CD57+ cell expansion on flow cytometry. The CDR3 sequence is 16 residues long. Germline V gene data show CDR1 as SGHTA and CDR2 as FQGTGA. Germline trimming cut 5 bases from V and 7 bases from J; bases unmatched to any gene: 8. CDR3 and TCR beta VDJ profiling relied on genomic DNA as the template. Via MiXCR, TCRdb re-called the reads, giving one row per CDR3 protein. Altogether 260,000 or so distinct CDR3 sequences are present, about 44% being singletons, with the ten largest covering less than 9%. The study's findings and limits: Statistical testing detected no significant gap in CD8+ Simpson's diversity between patients and controls. Shared by patients and controls, 25 to 30 CD8+ CDR3s were abundant in patients.

In this sample, this clonotype turned up many times. What it binds is not known. The sequenced sample consisted of sorted CD4+, CD8+, or CD8+CD57+ T cells (not recorded which) from PBMCs. This sequence originates from a human donor with aplastic anemia. This chain joins TRBV7-3 and TRBJ2-1; TRBD2 matches at 13 bases. The CDR3 loop is CASSPTSGRAVNEQFF. The CDR3 nucleotides are TGTGCCAGCAGCCCCACTAGCGGGAGGGCCGTAAATGAGCAGTTCTTC.